This T cell receptor (beta chain) was observed in a study of shared clonotypes between healthy human individuals. The wider study: CD4 naive and memory got three plates each, CD8 naive two, CD8 memory one. Study observations and caveats: The donor pool, a small one, limited the genetic and exposure-history diversity represented. Naive subsets usually exceeded memory subsets in estimated richness. Shared across a handful of donors were roughly 5.3% of the naive CD4 clonotypes.

For this clone: As yet, its antigen is unknown.

Some clones are missing from TCRdb's copy, which holds only in-frame ones; the method was immunoSEQ multiplex PCR. The sample yields more than 600,000 clones, under 95% seen once. The naive CD8 subset, CD45RO-negative cells positively selected for CCR7, excluded terminally differentiated effector memory CD45RA+ cells. The trim removed 5 bases at V and 2 bases at J, leaving 12 bases unmatched. The CDR3 sequence is 18 residues long. Per germline, CDR1 SEHNR and CDR2 FQNEAQ (reference sequence). J is TRBJ2-1 and V is TRBV7-9; 10 bases fit TRBD2. The specimen was naive CD8+ T cells sorted from blood. The TCR originated in a man between 25 and 39 years old in good health. The chain's CDR3 is CASSPRIAGGSTYNEQFF. CDR3 in DNA: TGTGCCAGCAGCCCCCGAATAGCGGGAGGTAGCACCTACAATGAGCAGTTCTTC.